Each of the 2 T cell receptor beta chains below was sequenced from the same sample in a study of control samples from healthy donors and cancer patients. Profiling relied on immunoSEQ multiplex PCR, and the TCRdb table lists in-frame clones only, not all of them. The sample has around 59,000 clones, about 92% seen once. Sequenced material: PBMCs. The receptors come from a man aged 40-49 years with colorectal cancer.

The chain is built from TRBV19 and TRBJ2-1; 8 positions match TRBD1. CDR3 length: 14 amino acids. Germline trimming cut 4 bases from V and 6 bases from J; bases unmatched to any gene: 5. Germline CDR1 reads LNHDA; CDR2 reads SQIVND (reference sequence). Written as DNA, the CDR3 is TGTGCCAGTAGTACCGGACAGGGAGTCAATGAGCAGTTCTTC. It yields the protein CASSTGQGVNEQFF.

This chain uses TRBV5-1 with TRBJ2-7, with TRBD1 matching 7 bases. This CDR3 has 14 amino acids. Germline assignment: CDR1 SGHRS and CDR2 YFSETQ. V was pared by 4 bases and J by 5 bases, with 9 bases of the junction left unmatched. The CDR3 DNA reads TGCGCCAGCAGCCCCTTGACAGGGTTGGACGAGCAGTACTTC. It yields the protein CASSPLTGLDEQYF.